This TCR beta chain stems from a study of blood T cells in healthy people across ages. This clonotype has just a few counts. The antigen remains undetermined. In terms of origin and age, donors were healthy Caucasian individuals from Russia aged 6 to 90. Study conclusions and caveats: Estimates of total diversity, which came from one million sequenced T cells, were considered to be underestimates.

The authors ran a second PCR of roughly 7 to 11 cycles using a sample-barcoded 5' primer and a J-beta primer mix. Via MiXCR, TCRdb re-called the 5' RACE reads, giving one row per CDR3 protein. The repertoire holds over a million distinct CDR3 sequences, roughly 60% seen once, with more than 6% in the top ten. The length of the CDR3 is 14 residues. Trimming took off 4 bases at V and 1 base at J, with 13 bases between the two ends. Germline-derived CDR1 and CDR2 are SQVTM and ANQGSEA. The sequenced material came from blood. This TCR derives from a man younger than 35 in good health. The rearrangement links TRBV29-1 to TRBJ2-5, with D possibly matching TRBD1 (6 bases). In DNA, the CDR3 is TGCAGCGTTGCGGACAGAGGGGCCCAAGAGACCCAGTACTTC. As protein: CSVADRGAQETQYF.